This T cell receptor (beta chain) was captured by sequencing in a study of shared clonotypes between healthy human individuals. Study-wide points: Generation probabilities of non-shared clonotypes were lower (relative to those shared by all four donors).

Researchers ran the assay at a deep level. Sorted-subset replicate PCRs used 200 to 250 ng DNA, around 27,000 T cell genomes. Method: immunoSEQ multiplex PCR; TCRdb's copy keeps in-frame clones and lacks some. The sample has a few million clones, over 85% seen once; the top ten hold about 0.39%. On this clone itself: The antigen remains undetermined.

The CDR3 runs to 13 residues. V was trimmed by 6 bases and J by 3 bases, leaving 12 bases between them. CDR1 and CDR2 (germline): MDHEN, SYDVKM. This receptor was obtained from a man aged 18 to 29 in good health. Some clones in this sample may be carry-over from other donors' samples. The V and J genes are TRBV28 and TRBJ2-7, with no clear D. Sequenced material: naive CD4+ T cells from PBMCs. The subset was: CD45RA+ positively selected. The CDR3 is CASSLRSDYEQYF. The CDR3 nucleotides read TGTGCCAGCAGCTTGAGGTCGGACTACGAGCAGTACTTC.